These T cell receptor beta chains were read from a single sample in a study of response to subunit inactivated influenza vaccine. TCRdb called the RT-PCR reads again in MiXCR, with one record for every CDR3 protein. The data contain 200,000 to 250,000 distinct CDR3 sequences, more than 9% of them seen just once; the ten biggest clones take up about 7.8%. The material sequenced was non-naive T cells sorted from PBMCs, taken about 14 days before vaccination. The receptors come from a man aged 45-60 years who received an inactivated influenza vaccine. Both conserved end residues are part of each CDR3. The order of the fields is J gene, V gene, clone size, CDR3 protein. Rows may omit the clone size; those that give it use once, few, many or a size class.

J: TRBJ1-1; V: TRBV2; size: few; CDR3: CASRKTTGDTEAFF
J: TRBJ2-3; V: TRBV7-8; size: .; CDR3: CASSLAGTSGISTDTQYF
J: TRBJ2-4; V: TRBV6-2/TRBV6-3; size: few; CDR3: CASSPPGTSGRTGQNIQYF
J: TRBJ2-1; V: TRBV4-3; size: .; CDR3: CASSPRVSRGIYNEQFF
J: TRBJ2-1; V: TRBV6-5; size: few; CDR3: CASSSPGLAGAPNEQFF
J: TRBJ1-5; V: TRBV15; size: many; CDR3: CATSRDPGAHQPQHF
J: TRBJ2-6; V: TRBV24-1; size: few; CDR3: CATSDSANSGANVLTF
J: TRBJ1-1; V: TRBV6-1; size: many; CDR3: CASSGTDGMNTEAFF
J: TRBJ2-3; V: TRBV7-8; size: few; CDR3: CASSLVGFSTDTQYF
J: TRBJ2-1; V: TRBV20-1; size: few; CDR3: CSARNPINYNEQFF
J: TRBJ2-7; V: TRBV29-1; size: .; CDR3: CSVGLAGGYEQYF
J: TRBJ2-7; V: TRBV29-1; size: .; CDR3: CSVRTEFYEQYF
J: TRBJ1-4; V: TRBV20-1; size: .; CDR3: CSARDGSTNEKLFF
J: TRBJ1-1; V: TRBV6-2/TRBV6-3; size: few; CDR3: CASSYTGRSKAFF
J: TRBJ2-1; V: TRBV29-1; size: few; CDR3: CSVEGTGGAEQFF
J: TRBJ2-1; V: TRBV2; size: few; CDR3: CASRGGAGGELNEQFF
J: TRBJ2-1; V: TRBV24-1; size: .; CDR3: CATSDGQGMIDYNEQFF
J: TRBJ2-1; V: TRBV7-2; size: few; CDR3: CASRTAGAPYNEQFF
J: TRBJ1-4; V: TRBV20-1; size: .; CDR3: CSASQTGTGAEKLFF
J: TRBJ1-2; V: TRBV29-1; size: few; CDR3: CSATLDKSAGYTF
J: TRBJ1-1; V: TRBV7-3; size: many; CDR3: CASSEAGTEAFF
J: TRBJ2-5; V: TRBV7-9; size: few; CDR3: CASSFKGGRAQETQYF
J: TRBJ2-1; V: TRBV3-2; size: .; CDR3: CACTQPGTGKGRNEQFF
J: TRBJ1-1; V: TRBV20-1; size: .; CDR3: CSARDPARMNTEAFF
J: TRBJ1-6; V: TRBV6-1; size: .; CDR3: CASRPGGGKNSPLHF
J: TRBJ2-1; V: TRBV5-1; size: few; CDR3: CASSQRTSGSNNEQFF
J: TRBJ2-3; V: TRBV5-1; size: .; CDR3: CASSLGGMAGTDTQYF
J: TRBJ1-1; V: TRBV6-6; size: few; CDR3: CASRLQGNTEAFF
J: TRBJ1-6; V: TRBV2; size: .; CDR3: CASSEQESHNSPLHF
J: TRBJ2-2; V: TRBV6-1; size: few; CDR3: CASSERSLGELFF
J: TRBJ1-1; V: TRBV12-3/TRBV12-4; size: many; CDR3: CASSRDITEAFF
J: TRBJ2-4; V: TRBV18; size: few; CDR3: CASSPEGGAAKNIQYF
J: TRBJ2-5; V: TRBV20-1; size: .; CDR3: CSARGQGVRETQYF
J: TRBJ2-1; V: TRBV27; size: few; CDR3: CASSLSAGGPPNEQFF
J: TRBJ2-7; V: TRBV6-2/TRBV6-3; size: many; CDR3: CASSYSGLVGVYYEQYF
J: TRBJ2-7; V: TRBV7-2; size: .; CDR3: CASSPRTGQGLEQYF
J: TRBJ2-7; V: TRBV7-2; size: many; CDR3: CASSSRQGAYEQYF
J: TRBJ2-7; V: TRBV9; size: .; CDR3: CASRGEQGAYEQCF
J: TRBJ2-3; V: TRBV11-2; size: .; CDR3: CVSSLGGTRTDTQYF
J: TRBJ2-3; V: TRBV27; size: many; CDR3: CASSFAGSTDTQYF
J: TRBJ1-3; V: TRBV28; size: many; CDR3: CASSPPRVGGNTIYF
J: TRBJ2-1; V: TRBV20-1; size: .; CDR3: CSARDLNRGLLLYNEQFF
J: TRBJ2-1; V: TRBV4-2; size: few; CDR3: CASSQQGLAGVNEQFF
J: TRBJ2-7; V: TRBV2; size: .; CDR3: CASSEWSYEQYF
J: TRBJ2-1; V: TRBV5-1; size: .; CDR3: CASSLRVVAGTVSDNEQFF
J: TRBJ2-7; V: TRBV6-1; size: .; CDR3: CAFGGRRTGYEQYF
J: TRBJ1-2; V: TRBV30; size: few; CDR3: CAWSVWAVRGYTF
J: TRBJ2-5; V: TRBV11-2; size: .; CDR3: CASSLGAWRGETQYF
J: TRBJ2-6; V: TRBV6-5; size: many; CDR3: CASSATGGFTGANVLTF
J: TRBJ1-2; V: TRBV5-6; size: few; CDR3: CASSPGGGHYGYTF
J: TRBJ2-2; V: TRBV6-1; size: .; CDR3: CASRTTGTSDGELFF
J: TRBJ2-1; V: TRBV24-1; size: few; CDR3: CATSRADRNYNEQFF
J: TRBJ2-5; V: TRBV5-1; size: few; CDR3: CASSLVSGGGETQYF
J: TRBJ1-4; V: TRBV15; size: many; CDR3: CATSSGTIGKLFF
J: TRBJ2-5; V: TRBV20-1; size: .; CDR3: CSARGTRLLQLRETQYF